Detailed here is one T cell receptor (beta chain). The target antigen is unknown. This specimen belongs to a study of CXCR3-negative and CXCR3-positive naive CD8 T cells. General study results and limits: In CXCR3-positive naive cells, the TRB CDR3s were more hydrophobic than in CXCR3-negative naive cells.

The germline V gene encodes CDR1 SGHDN and CDR2 FVKESK. The CDR3 is 15 residues long. It was by 5' RACE with UMI labels that the TRB cDNA libraries were prepared. TCRdb processed the 5' RACE reads again and assigns one entry to each CDR3 protein, with no DNA. This sample's table reports 120,000 to 150,000 distinct CDR3 sequences. The chain has TRBV14 and TRBJ2-1; TCRdb returns TRBD2, unconfirmable since there is no DNA. This TCR derives from a human donor in good health. Some clones in this sample may be carry-over from other donors' samples. The source material was naive CXCR3+ CD8+ T cells from blood. The subset: CD45RO-CCR7+CD27+CD95- naive CD8+ T cells expressing CXCR3 (TNR3+). The chain's CDR3 is CASSPIAGGNNEQFF.